The present T cell receptor beta chain was sequenced within a study of beta chain features in type 1 diabetes. In the study overall: Patients looked much like healthy donors when it came to age, gender and cell yields. Study findings and constraints: Type 1 diabetes patients had fewer VDJ junction insertions and more deletions.

Only a few counts were recorded for this clone. Its antigen is as yet unknown. Staining for CD45RO/CCR7/CD25/CD127/CD95/CD27 allowed sorting of CD4+ naive, central memory, regulatory and stem cell-like memory cells. V was trimmed by 8 bases and J by 3 bases, leaving 11 bases between them. Per the germline V gene, CDR1 is SGHVS and CDR2 is FQNEAQ. The CDR3 is 13 amino acids. Every isolated RNA sample was fully reverse transcribed, so sequencing captured expressed TCRB transcripts. For naive, central memory and regulatory T cell samples, reads averaged approximately 3.9 million. TCRdb's table, derived via immunoSEQ multiplex PCR, lists solely in-frame clones and lacks some. Among hundreds of thousands of clones listed, roughly an eighth were seen once.

The receptor was derived from a woman aged 18-29 years in good health. The V call is TRBV7-8, the J call TRBJ1-5; D might be TRBD1 (5 bases). Sequenced material: naive CD4+ T cells from blood. CDR3 sequence: CASGRGLNQPQHF. The CDR3 DNA is TGTGCCAGCGGTAGGGGCCTCAATCAGCCCCAGCATTTT. Based on the CDR3 plus reference TRBV7-8 and TRBJ1-5, the full variable domain is GAGVSQSPRYKVAKRGQDVALRCDPISGHVSLFWYQQALGQGPEFLTYFQNEAQLDKSGLPSDRFFAERPEGSVSTLKIQRTQQEDSAVYLCASGRGLNQPQHFGDGTRLSIL.